This T cell receptor (beta chain) was found in a study of T cell repertoires in cytomegalovirus infection. The overall study: CMV infection plus the matching HLA type was flagged by public TCR beta signatures.

TCRdb reprocessed the reads via MiXCR and lists one record per CDR3 protein. Of about 900,000 distinct CDR3 sequences detected, around 32% appear once; the ten largest clones hold more than 12%. To note about this clonotype: Its antigen is not identified.

Study results and caveats: The ex vivo response showed dominance by HLA-C-restricted CMV-specific TCR beta clonotypes.

The CDR3 covers 17 residues. The V segment lost 4 bases and the J segment 1 base; nucleotides outside the gene matches: 11. The germline V gene has CDR1 SGDLS and CDR2 YYNGEE. The chain is built from TRBV9 and TRBJ2-3, with 8 positions matching TRBD2. This receptor was obtained from a human donor in good health (CMV status not recorded). Some clones in this sample may be carry-over from other donors' samples. Specimen: cultured CD8+ T cells from PBMCs, collected from culture after CMV antigen stimulation. CDR3 in DNA: TGTGCCAGCAGCTCCTCTTCGGGGGGGCGTCGCACAGATACGCAGTATTTT. Protein: CASSSSSGGRRTDTQYF.